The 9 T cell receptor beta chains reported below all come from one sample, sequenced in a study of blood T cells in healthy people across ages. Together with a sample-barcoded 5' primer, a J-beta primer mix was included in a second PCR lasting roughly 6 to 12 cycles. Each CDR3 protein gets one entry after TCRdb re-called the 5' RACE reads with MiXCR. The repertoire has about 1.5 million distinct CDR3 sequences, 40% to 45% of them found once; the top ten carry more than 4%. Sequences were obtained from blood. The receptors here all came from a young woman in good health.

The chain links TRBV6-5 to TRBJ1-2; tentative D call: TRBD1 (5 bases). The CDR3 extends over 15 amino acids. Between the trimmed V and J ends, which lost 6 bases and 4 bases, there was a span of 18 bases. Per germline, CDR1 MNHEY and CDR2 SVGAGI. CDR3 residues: CASSRNPGPLYGYTF. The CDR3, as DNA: TGTGCCAGCAGCCGCAACCCGGGACCCCTCTATGGCTACACCTTC.

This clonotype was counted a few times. CDR3 in DNA: TGTGCCAGCGAGTTAGCGGGAGTGAACGAGCAGTACTTC. Translated, it gives CASELAGVNEQYF. The chain uses TRBV3-1 and TRBJ2-7; TRBD2 aligns across 9 bases. After removal of 8 bases from V and 5 bases from J, the junction contained 7 bases not matched to a gene. Germline lookup yields CDR1 LGHDT and CDR2 YNNKEL (reference sequence). This CDR3 comprises 13 residues.

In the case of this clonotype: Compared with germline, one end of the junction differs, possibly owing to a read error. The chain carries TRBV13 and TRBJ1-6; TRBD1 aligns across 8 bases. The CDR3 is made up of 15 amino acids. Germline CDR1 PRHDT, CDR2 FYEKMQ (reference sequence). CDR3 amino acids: CASSLEDRANSPPHF. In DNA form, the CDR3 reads TGTGCCAGCAGCTTAGAGGACAGGGCTAATTCACCCCCCCACTTT.

CDR3 in amino acids: CASSFTGGSYTF. The CDR3 nucleotides are TGTGCCAGCAGCTTTACAGGGGGGAGCTACACCTTC. The rearrangement joins TRBV7-2 to TRBJ1-2; 8 bases line up with TRBD1. CDR3 length: 12 amino acids. V trimming: 3 bases; J trimming: 9 bases; junction bases outside the gene matches: 3. CDR1 SGHTA and CDR2 FQGNSA come from the germline V gene.

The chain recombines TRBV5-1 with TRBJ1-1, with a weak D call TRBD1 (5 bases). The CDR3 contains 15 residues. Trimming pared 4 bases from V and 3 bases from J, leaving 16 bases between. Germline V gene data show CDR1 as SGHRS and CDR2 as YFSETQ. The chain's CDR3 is CASSKDSIGDTEAFF. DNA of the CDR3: TGCGCCAGCAGCAAAGACAGCATTGGGGACACTGAAGCTTTCTTT.

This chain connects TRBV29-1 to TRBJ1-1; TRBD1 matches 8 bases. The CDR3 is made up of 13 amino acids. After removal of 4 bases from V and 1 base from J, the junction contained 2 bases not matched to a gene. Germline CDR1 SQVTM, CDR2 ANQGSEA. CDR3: CSVAGQANTEAFF. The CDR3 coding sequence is TGCAGCGTTGCGGGACAGGCGAACACTGAAGCTTTCTTT. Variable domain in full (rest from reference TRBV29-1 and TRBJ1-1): SAVISQKPSRDICQRGTSLTIQCQVDSQVTMMFWYRQQPGQSLTLIATANQGSEATYESGFVIDKFPISRPNLTFSTLTVSNMSPEDSSIYLCSVAGQANTEAFFGQGTRLTVV.

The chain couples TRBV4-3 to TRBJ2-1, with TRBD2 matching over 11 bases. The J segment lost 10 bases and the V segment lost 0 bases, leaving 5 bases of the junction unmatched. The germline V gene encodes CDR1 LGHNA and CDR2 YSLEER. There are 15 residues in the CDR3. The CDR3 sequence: CASSQDWLAGGEQFF. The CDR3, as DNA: TGCGCCAGCAGCCAAGATTGGCTAGCGGGGGGCGAGCAGTTCTTC.

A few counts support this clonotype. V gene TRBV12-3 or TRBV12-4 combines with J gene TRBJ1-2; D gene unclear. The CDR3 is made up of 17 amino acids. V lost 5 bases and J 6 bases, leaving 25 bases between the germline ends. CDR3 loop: CASSRLGGLKGGNGYTF. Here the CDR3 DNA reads TGTGCCAGCAGTCGCTTAGGTGGGTTAAAGGGCGGGAATGGCTACACCTTC.

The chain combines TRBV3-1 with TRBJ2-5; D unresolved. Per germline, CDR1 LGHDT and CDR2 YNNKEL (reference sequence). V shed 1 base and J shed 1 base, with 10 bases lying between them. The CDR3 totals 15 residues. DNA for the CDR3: TGTGCCAGCAGCCAAGGACCCGGTTTCCAAGAGACCCAGTACTTC. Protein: CASSQGPGFQETQYF.